Listed below are T cell receptor beta chains from one sample, sequenced in a study. TCRdb redid the calling of the RT-PCR reads with MiXCR, one entry per CDR3 protein. The table shows 650,000 to 800,000 distinct CDR3 sequences, with approximately 15% occurring only once. The sequencing input was memory CD4+ T cells from blood. The receptors originated from a female donor in good health, serving as a healthy control. The CDR3 runs from the conserved cysteine through the conserved F or W. The D gene is left open where the match is weak. For some rows the clone size is stated as once, few or many, or as a class when expanded; others skip it.

clone size	V gene	D gene	J gene	CDR3 DNA	CDR3 protein
-	TRBV10-3	-	TRBJ2-3	TGTGCCATCGGAGGGGGGGCCTCCCAGGATACGCAGTATTTT	CAIGGGASQDTQYF
many	TRBV12-3/TRBV12-4	TRBD2	TRBJ2-1	TGTGCCAGCAGTTTAAGCCTAGCGGGAGTTGGTGAGCAGTTCTTC	CASSLSLAGVGEQFF
many	TRBV7-2	-	TRBJ1-2	TGTGCCAGCAGCTCACAGCAGAACTATGGCTACACCTTC	CASSSQQNYGYTF
many	TRBV5-1	TRBD1	TRBJ2-1	TGCGCCAGCAGCTTGCAGGGGGTTAATGAGCAGTTCTTC	CASSLQGVNEQFF
few	TRBV15	TRBD2	TRBJ2-1	TGTGCCACCAGCAGAGATCTCGTAGCGGGAGGGCCAGGGTACAATGAGCAGTTCTTC	CATSRDLVAGGPGYNEQFF
many	TRBV20-1	-	TRBJ2-7	TGCAGTGCTGGCAGGTTCCCGGACGAGCAGTACTTC	CSAGRFPDEQYF
-	TRBV11-1	-	TRBJ2-7	TGTGCCAGCAGCTTAGCCTATCGGGGCGACTACGAGCAGTACTTC	CASSLAYRGDYEQYF
-	TRBV5-6	TRBD1	TRBJ1-2	TGTGCCAGCAGCTTACAAGTCAGGGGGCAAGCGGGGTACTATGGCTACACCTTC	CASSLQVRGQAGYYGYTF
-	TRBV29-1	-	TRBJ2-6	TGCAGCGTTTACAGGGCTGGGGCCAACGTCCTGACTTTC	CSVYRAGANVLTF
-	TRBV20-1	TRBD2	TRBJ2-3	TGCAGTGCTCAATCCGGGACTAGCACCGATACGCAGTATTTT	CSAQSGTSTDTQYF
few	TRBV5-1	TRBD2	TRBJ2-7	TGCGCCAGCAGCTCGGGACTAGCGGGGGGCCACGAGCAGTACTTC	CASSSGLAGGHEQYF
many	TRBV6-2/TRBV6-3	-	TRBJ2-7	TGTGCCAGCAGTTACCAACTGTACGAGCAGTACTTC	CASSYQLYEQYF
-	TRBV6-2/TRBV6-3	TRBD1	TRBJ1-5	TGTGCCAGCACTCCGAGGGACAGGGCCGCTCAGCCCCAGCATTTT	CASTPRDRAAQPQHF
-	TRBV5-1	TRBD2	TRBJ2-1	TGCGCCAGCAGCTTGGTTAGCGGGAGGGGCGTGGACAATGAGCAGTTCTTC	CASSLVSGRGVDNEQFF
-	TRBV11-2	TRBD1	TRBJ1-3	TGTGCCAGCAGGCCAGGGGGATTCGTCTCTGGAAACACCATATATTTT	CASRPGGFVSGNTIYF
-	TRBV15	-	TRBJ2-2	TGTGCCACCCAAAAGTCAGGGGAAACCGGGGAGCTGTTTTTT	CATQKSGETGELFF
-	TRBV7-7	-	TRBJ2-3	TGTGCCAGCACCGGTCAGCCGGGAGATACGCAGTATTTT	CASTGQPGDTQYF
few	TRBV5-1	-	TRBJ1-1	TGCGCCAGCAGCCCGCAAAACGGGGTTAACACTGAAGCTTTCTTT	CASSPQNGVNTEAFF
few	TRBV3-1	-	TRBJ2-7	TGTGCCAGCAGCCAAGTCGCTAGCTTACTTGACGAGCAGTACTTC	CASSQVASLLDEQYF
-	TRBV6-1	-	TRBJ1-2	TGTGCCAGCAGGGGCAGGGCAGAAGGCTACACCTTC	CASRGRAEGYTF
few	TRBV6-5	TRBD2	TRBJ2-2	TGTGCCAGCAGGATAGCGGGAGGGAACACCGGGGAGCTGTTTTTT	CASRIAGGNTGELFF
-	TRBV7-9	TRBD1	TRBJ2-1	TGTGCCAGCAGCCAGGGGACAGGGGGCGTGGATGAGCAGTTCTTC	CASSQGTGGVDEQFF
-	TRBV25-1	-	TRBJ2-1	TGTGCCAGCAGTGAGGGGTCGGGTACTCGATACAATGAGCAGTTCTTC	CASSEGSGTRYNEQFF
many	TRBV3-1	-	TRBJ2-5	TGTGCCAGCAGCCAACAACAGGGCCAAGAGACCCAGTACTTC	CASSQQQGQETQYF
-	TRBV7-2	-	TRBJ1-5	TGTGCCAGCAGCTTATTAGGGATTAGCAATCAGCCCCAGCATTTT	CASSLLGISNQPQHF
-	TRBV7-3	-	TRBJ2-7	TGTGCCAGCAGCTTAAGTCACGAGGGCCTGGACGAGCAGTACTTC	CASSLSHEGLDEQYF
many	TRBV7-9	TRBD1	TRBJ2-7	TGTGCCAGCGATGCCGGGACAGGGGGTTACGAGCAGTACTTC	CASDAGTGGYEQYF
few	TRBV7-2	-	TRBJ2-1	TGTGCCAGCAGCTTAGGCGGCCGAGGGGTCGATGAGCAGTTCTTC	CASSLGGRGVDEQFF
few	TRBV7-6	TRBD2	TRBJ2-1	TGTGCCAGCAGACCGAGCGGGGGCCACAATGAGCAGTTCTTC	CASRPSGGHNEQFF
many	TRBV29-1	-	TRBJ2-1	TGCAGCGTTTACTCAGGGATAGGTACTGAGCAGTTCTTC	CSVYSGIGTEQFF
many	TRBV29-1	TRBD2	TRBJ2-1	TGCAGCGTTGAAGCCCGGGCTAGCGGGAGCTATGAGCAGTTCTTC	CSVEARASGSYEQFF
many	TRBV4-3	-	TRBJ2-3	TGCGCCAGCAGCCAAGACTTAGCCCTAGATACGCAGTATTTT	CASSQDLALDTQYF
few	TRBV20-1	TRBD2	TRBJ2-5	TGCAGTGCTAGGCCAGCGGGGAAGGAGACCCAGTACTTC	CSARPAGKETQYF
-	TRBV7-2	-	TRBJ2-2	TGTGCCAGCAGCTTAGGGGCGACAGGAAACACCGGGGAGCTGTTTTTT	CASSLGATGNTGELFF
many	TRBV4-1	TRBD1	TRBJ2-7	TGCGCCAGCAGCCACCCCTGGACAGGCGGACAGTCCTACGAGCAGTACTTC	CASSHPWTGGQSYEQYF
many	TRBV7-9	-	TRBJ2-7	TGTGCCAGCAGCTTAGCTGCTCATCCACCTTTTTTC	CASSLAAHPPFF
-	TRBV24-1	-	TRBJ2-5	TGTGCCACCAGTGACGGGGACGGGACCCTAGGGACCCAGTACTTC	CATSDGDGTLGTQYF
-	TRBV28	TRBD1	TRBJ1-3	TGTGCCAGCAGTTTATGGCAGGGGGCAACGAGCTCTGGAAACACCATATATTTT	CASSLWQGATSSGNTIYF
few	TRBV3-1	-	TRBJ1-1	TGTGCCAGCAGCCAAGTGGAAGGGTATCAAGCTTTCTTT	CASSQVEGYQAFF
many	TRBV5-1	-	TRBJ2-6	TGCGCCAGCAGCTTGGACGGCGGAACCTCTGGGGCCAACGTCCTGACTTTC	CASSLDGGTSGANVLTF
-	TRBV6-4	-	TRBJ1-3	TGTGCCAGCAGTGACTCGAGGGGCTCAGGGAAGGATGGAAACACCATATATTTT	CASSDSRGSGKDGNTIYF
few	TRBV12-3/TRBV12-4	TRBD1	TRBJ2-1	TGTGCCAGCGACAGGGGCAATGAGCAGTTCTTC	CASDRGNEQFF
-	TRBV20-1	TRBD1	TRBJ2-7	TGCAGTGCTAGACCAATTACGACAGGGTTTCTCTACGAGCAGTACTTC	CSARPITTGFLYEQYF
-	TRBV12-3/TRBV12-4	-	TRBJ2-3	TGTGCCAGCACAACGAGGTATACGCAGTATTTT	CASTTRYTQYF
few	TRBV5-1	-	TRBJ2-1	TGCGCCAGCAGCGGCGGGGACGGGCCGAATGAGCAGTTCTTC	CASSGGDGPNEQFF
few	TRBV20-1	TRBD1	TRBJ1-4	TGCAGTGCTAGAAGTACTCCGGGACAGCATGAAAAACTGTTTTTT	CSARSTPGQHEKLFF
few	TRBV12-3/TRBV12-4	TRBD1	TRBJ2-2	TGTGCCAGCAGAGGACAGGGGAACACCGGGGAGCTGTTTTTT	CASRGQGNTGELFF
-	TRBV6-9	TRBD1	TRBJ2-5	TGTACCAGCAGACAGGGGTCAGAGACCCAGTACTTC	CTSRQGSETQYF
many	TRBV7-6	TRBD1	TRBJ1-1	TGTGCCAGCAACAAATTTGGGACAGGGTCGGTTAAGGCTGAAGCTTTCTTT	CASNKFGTGSVKAEAFF
many	TRBV4-2	-	TRBJ1-2	TGTGCCAGCAGCCAAGTCGGGCTAGGGTATGGCTACACCTTC	CASSQVGLGYGYTF
-	TRBV7-2	-	TRBJ1-1	TGTGCCAGCAGCTTAGTCCTGAGCACTGAAGCTTTCTTT	CASSLVLSTEAFF
-	TRBV5-6	TRBD2	TRBJ2-1	TGTGCCAGCAGCTTGGGGGTAGCGGGGGGCCTTATCAATGAGCAGTTCTTC	CASSLGVAGGLINEQFF
few	TRBV7-9	TRBD1	TRBJ1-1	TGTGCCAGCGGTGGACAGGGGGGGACTGAAGCTTTCTTT	CASGGQGGTEAFF
-	TRBV2	-	TRBJ2-5	TGTGCCAGCAGTTCAAACCCGGGGGAGACCCAGTACTTC	CASSSNPGETQYF
many	TRBV24-1	TRBD2	TRBJ2-2	TGTGCCACCAGTTACTCACGGGGGGGCATGACCGGGGAGCTGTTTTTT	CATSYSRGGMTGELFF